Listed below are T cell receptor beta chains from one sample, sequenced in a study of blood T cell repertoires in COVID-19. The method was immunoSEQ multiplex PCR; TCRdb's version includes in-frame clones alone and lacks a portion of them. The sample lists fewer than 650,000 clones, roughly nine tenths occurring once. Sequencing input: peripheral blood. The receptors were gathered from a woman aged 45-65 years with COVID-19, enrolled during active disease. Both conserved end residues are part of each CDR3. The D gene is left open where the match is weak. Clone size is not always given. Where it is, it says once, few, many or a class for expanded clones.

TRBV19	-	-	TRBJ1-2	TGTGCCAGTAGTAGGAGGGGTGAACCACCTAACTATGGCTACACCTTC	CASSRRGEPPNYGYTF
TRBV9	TRBD1	-	TRBJ2-7	TGTGCCAGCAGCGCTACTACTGCCGGGACAGGGGGCCACGAGCAGTACTTC	CASSATTAGTGGHEQYF
TRBV5-1	-	-	TRBJ1-5	TGCGCCAGCAGCTTGACTGGAGACCATCAGCCCCAGCATTTT	CASSLTGDHQPQHF
TRBV9	-	-	TRBJ1-4	TGTGCCAGCAGCGTAGGGGCAGCAACGAGTAATGAAAAACTGTTTTTT	CASSVGAATSNEKLFF
TRBV27	-	-	TRBJ2-1	TGTGCCAGCAGTTCCAGGGGGACTCCCTACAATGAGCAGTTCTTC	CASSSRGTPYNEQFF
TRBV6-5	-	-	TRBJ2-3	TGTGCCATCCGGGACACCAGTAGGGATACGCAGTATTTT	CAIRDTSRDTQYF
TRBV29-1	-	-	TRBJ1-2	TGCAGCGTTGACATAGGAGGAGGCTACACCTTC	CSVDIGGGYTF
TRBV6-5	-	once	TRBJ1-6	TGTGCCAGCAGGCCGGGACTCCGTAATTCACCCCTCCACTTT	CASRPGLRNSPLHF
TRBV30	-	-	TRBJ2-1	TGTGCCTGGAGTGGCGGTATCTACAATGAGCAGTTCTTC	CAWSGGIYNEQFF
TRBV7-2	-	-	TRBJ2-3	TGTGCCGGGTCCCCTGCGGGGTTTAGCACAGATACGCAGTATTTT	CAGSPAGFSTDTQYF
TRBV6-5	-	-	TRBJ1-4	TGTGCCAGCAGTCCCTCCCAGGATGAAAAACTGTTTTTT	CASSPSQDEKLFF
TRBV5-1	-	-	TRBJ1-6	TGCGCCAGCAGCTTGGAGGCAGGGTTGGATTCACCCCTCCACTTT	CASSLEAGLDSPLHF
TRBV5-1	-	-	TRBJ1-1	TGCGCCAGCAGCTCGACACAGGTTATAGGCACTGAAGCTTTCTTT	CASSSTQVIGTEAFF
TRBV30	-	-	TRBJ1-2	TGTGCCTGGAGCCGCTCATACCCGCGGGGTGGCTACACCTTC	CAWSRSYPRGGYTF
TRBV6-5	TRBD1	-	TRBJ1-2	TGTGCCAGCAGGGAGGGACAGGGGCAGAACTATGGCTACACCTTC	CASREGQGQNYGYTF
TRBV19	-	-	TRBJ1-2	TGTGCCACAAATGAGGGATTACACGGCTACACCTTC	CATNEGLHGYTF
TRBV21-1	-	-	TRBJ1-2	TGTGCCAGCAGCAAAGTTTTCAGGGGCGGATATGGCTACACCTTC	CASSKVFRGGYGYTF